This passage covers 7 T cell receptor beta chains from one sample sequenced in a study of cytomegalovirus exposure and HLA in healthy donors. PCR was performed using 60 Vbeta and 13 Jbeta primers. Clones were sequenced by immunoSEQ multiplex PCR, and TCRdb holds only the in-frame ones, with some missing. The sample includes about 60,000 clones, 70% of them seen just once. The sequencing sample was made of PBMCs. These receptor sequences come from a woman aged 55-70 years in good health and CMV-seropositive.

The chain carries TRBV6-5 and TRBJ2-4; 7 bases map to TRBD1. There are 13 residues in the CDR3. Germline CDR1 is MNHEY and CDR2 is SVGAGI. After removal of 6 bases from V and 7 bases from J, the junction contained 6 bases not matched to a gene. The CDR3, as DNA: TGTGCCAGCAGGCTCTCCAGGGGGAACATTCAGTACTTC. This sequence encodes CASRLSRGNIQYF.

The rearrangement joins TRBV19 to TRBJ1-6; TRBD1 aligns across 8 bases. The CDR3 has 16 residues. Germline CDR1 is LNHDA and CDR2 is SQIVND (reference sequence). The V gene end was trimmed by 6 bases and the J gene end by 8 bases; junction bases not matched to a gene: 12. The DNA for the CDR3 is TGTGCCAGTAGGTCCCGAGACAGGGGTAGGGATTCACCCCTCCACTTT. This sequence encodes CASRSRDRGRDSPLHF.

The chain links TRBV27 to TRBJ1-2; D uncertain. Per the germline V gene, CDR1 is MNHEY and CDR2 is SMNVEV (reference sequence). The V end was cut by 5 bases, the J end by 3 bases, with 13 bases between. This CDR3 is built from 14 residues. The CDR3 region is CASSPEGVHYGYTF. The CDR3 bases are TGTGCCAGCAGTCCCGAGGGAGTCCACTATGGCTACACCTTC.

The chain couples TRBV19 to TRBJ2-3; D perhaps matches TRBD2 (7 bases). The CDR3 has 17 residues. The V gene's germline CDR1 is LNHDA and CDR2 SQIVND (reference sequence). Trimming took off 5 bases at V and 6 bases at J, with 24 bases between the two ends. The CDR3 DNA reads TGTGCCAGTAGTTCGGCGAGGGGGGGTTCAACAACGGATACGCAGTATTTT. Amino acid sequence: CASSSARGGSTTDTQYF.

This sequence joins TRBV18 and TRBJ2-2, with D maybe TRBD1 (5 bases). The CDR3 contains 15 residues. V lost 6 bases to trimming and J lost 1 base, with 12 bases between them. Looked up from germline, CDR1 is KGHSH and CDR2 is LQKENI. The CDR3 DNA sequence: TGTGCCAGCTCCACCCCCGGACAGAACACCGGGGAGCTGTTTTTT. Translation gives CASSTPGQNTGELFF. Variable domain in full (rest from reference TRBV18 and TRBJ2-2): NAGVMQNPRHLVRRRGQEARLRCSPMKGHSHVYWYRQLPEEGLKFMVYLQKENIIDESGMPKERFSAEFPKEGPSILRIQQVVRGDSAAYFCASSTPGQNTGELFFGEGSRLTVL.

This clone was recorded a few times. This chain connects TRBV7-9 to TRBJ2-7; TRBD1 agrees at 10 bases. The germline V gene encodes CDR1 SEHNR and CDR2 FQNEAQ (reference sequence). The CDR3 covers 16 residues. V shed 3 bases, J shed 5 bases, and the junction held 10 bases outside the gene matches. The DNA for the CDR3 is TGTGCCAGCAGCTTTCTTGGGACAGGGGATCGAAACGAGCAGTACTTC. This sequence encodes CASSFLGTGDRNEQYF.

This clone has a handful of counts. The CDR3 nucleotides are TGTGCCAGCAGCACTACGGCGACAGGGGACGGTTCACCCCTCCACTTT. It encodes CASSTTATGDGSPLHF. V usage is TRBV7-9 and J usage is TRBJ1-6; 8 bases agree with TRBD1. Germline trimming cut 5 bases from V and 9 bases from J; bases unmatched to any gene: 12. The CDR3 extends over 16 amino acids. Germline CDR1 is SEHNR and CDR2 is FQNEAQ (reference sequence). The full variable domain, in which reference TRBV7-9 and TRBJ1-6 provide the parts outside the CDR3, is DTGVSQNPRHKITKRGQNVTFRCDPISEHNRLYWYRQTLGQGPEFLTYFQNEAQLEKSRLLSDRFSAERPKGSFSTLEIQRTEQGDSAMYLCASSTTATGDGSPLHFGNGTRLTVT.